The sequence of this T cell receptor beta chain was determined in a study of regulatory T cells in long-lasting Graves disease. The time point: persistent/refractory GD, antithyroid drugs over 5 years with positive TRAb. From RNA extracted from PBMCs, the TCR library was made. Patients with Graves' disease were diagnosed by American Thyroid Association guidelines. Roughly 9.3 milliliters of peripheral blood were taken and placed in EDTA tubes. Points from the study as a whole: Newly diagnosed patients shared 950 to 1,000 public clonotypes; persistent patients shared approximately 2,900.

Libraries of TCR beta came from iRepertoire HTBI primers plus Arm-PCR of CDR3 regions. From the multiplex PCR reads, TCRdb called clonotypes with MiXCR, one entry per CDR3 protein. The repertoire holds about 420,000 distinct CDR3 sequences, with around a quarter as singletons. This clonotype has only a few counts. Its antigen is still unknown. This sample comprised peripheral blood mononuclear cells (PBMCs), obtained when the disease was refractory, from a patient treated with antithyroid drugs. This receptor was taken from a female donor with Graves disease.

The CDR3 DNA reads as TGTGCCAGCAGTCCCCGAGGAGCGGGAGGACCCGTTAGGGAGCAGTACTTC. As protein: CASSPRGAGGPVREQYF. This chain links TRBV3-1 with TRBJ2-7; 9 bases agree with TRBD2. Trimming removed 6 bases from V and 7 bases from J; junction bases left unmatched: 19. Germline values: CDR1 LGHDT, CDR2 YNNKEL (reference sequence). This CDR3 contains 17 residues.